A single sample gave rise to the 6 T cell receptor beta chains below, sequenced in a study of molecular identifiers for immune sequencing clone quantification. MiXCR, applied by TCRdb to the PCR reads, yields one record per CDR3 protein. The table shows roughly 9,700 distinct CDR3 sequences, with roughly 19% occurring only once. The sequencing sample was made of naive CD8+ T cells from blood, with Jurkat cell RNA spiked in. Stated subset: FACS-sorted CD8+CD4-CCR7+CD45RA+ naive T cells. The source of these receptors is a human donor in good health. Some libraries in this study had Jurkat cell RNA spiked in.

CDR3 loop: CASSQDSRVGIDTQYF. For the CDR3, the DNA is TGTGCCAGCAGCCAAGATTCGCGGGTTGGGATAGATACGCAGTATTTT. The chain has TRBV14 and TRBJ2-3; weak D call: TRBD2 (5 bases). The V gene lost 0 bases and the J gene lost 5 bases, with 15 bases spanning the gap. CDR1 is SGHDN, CDR2 FVKESK, per germline. The CDR3 totals 16 residues.

This clonotype was seen many times. The rearrangement uses TRBV5-6 and TRBJ2-1, with TRBD1 as a possible D gene (5 bases). Deletions cut 1 base from V and 5 bases from J, with 7 bases between. This CDR3 has 13 residues. Germline CDR1 SGHDT, CDR2 YYEEEE. CDR3 sequence reads: CASSLRGNNEQFF. The DNA of the CDR3 is TGTGCCAGCAGCTTGAGGGGAAACAATGAGCAGTTCTTC. The full variable domain, its missing parts supplied by reference TRBV5-6 and TRBJ2-1, is DAGVTQSPTHLIKTRGQQVTLRCSPKSGHDTVSWYQQALGQGPQFIFQYYEEEERQRGNFPDRFSGHQFPNYSSELNVNALLLGDSALYLCASSLRGNNEQFFGPGTRLTVL.

This clonotype is deemed medium-sized. V gene TRBV7-8 combines with J gene TRBJ2-2, with unresolved D. Germline assignment: CDR1 SGHVS and CDR2 FQNEAQ. V was cut by 1 base and J by 5 bases, with 5 bases left in between. The CDR3 spans 13 residues. The CDR3 nucleotides read TGTGCCAGCAGCTTAGGATGGACCGGGGAGCTGTTTTTT. It translates to CASSLGWTGELFF.

Concerning this clonotype itself: A read error may be the cause here, since a much bigger clone is one base away. The chain uses TRBV27 and TRBJ2-5; a weak D match, TRBD1 (6 bases). This CDR3 spans 14 amino acids. V was shortened by 7 bases and J by 0 bases, with 12 bases between the two germline ends. Germline CDR1 MNHEY, CDR2 SMNVEV (reference sequence). CDR3 coding DNA: TGTGCCAGCAAAGTGGACAGCAACCAAGAGACCCAGTACTTC. Protein: CASKVDSNQETQYF.

In its sample, this clonotype ranks as medium-sized. V gene TRBV9 combines with J gene TRBJ2-2; 13 positions match TRBD2. The trim removed 4 bases at V and 7 bases at J, leaving 7 bases unmatched. Germline CDR1 reads SGDLS; CDR2 reads YYNGEE. The CDR3 length is 16 residues. The CDR3, as DNA: TGTGCCAGCAGCACCGGACTAGCGGGAGTTGTCGGGGAGCTGTTTTTT. This codes for CASSTGLAGVVGELFF. Variable domain in full (rest from reference TRBV9 and TRBJ2-2): DSGVTQTPKHLITATGQRVTLRCSPRSGDLSVYWYQQSLDQGLQFLIQYYNGEERAKGNILERFSAQQFPDLHSELNLSSLELGDSALYFCASSTGLAGVVGELFFGEGSRLTVL.

This chain uses TRBV18 with TRBJ2-7; a possible D gene is TRBD1 (6 bases). This CDR3 has 14 amino acids. Germline V lookup: CDR1 KGHSH, CDR2 LQKENI. V lost 3 bases, J lost 6 bases, and 15 bases lay in between. The CDR3: CASSPTRGQSEQYF. The CDR3 DNA reads TGTGCCAGCTCACCGACCCGTGGACAGTCCGAGCAGTACTTC.